This entry concerns a single TCR beta chain. Its specific antigen is unknown. Base quality data are lacking; no much larger clone is found one base away. Between the V and J ends, shortened by 3 bases and 2 bases respectively, the junction contains 11 bases. There are 14 amino acids in the CDR3, from cysteine to phenylalanine inclusive. Only the CDR3 DNA is retained, 42 bases long and in frame from the first base. Looking up the germline V gene yields CDR1 MNHNS and CDR2 SASEGT. The time point label, as the study defines it: baseline before first vaccination. Vaccinee samples came from UK trials COV001 and COV002, including a single-blind randomized controlled phase 2/3 trial of AZD1222 (ChAdOx1 nCoV-19) in healthy adults. Trial participant PBMC samples were collected at day 0 and day 28 after the second dose for TCRbeta chain sequencing. The CDR3 regions of human TCRbeta chains were analyzed by immunosequencing. The authors' pipeline ran thus. TCRs in the repertoires were compared against a reference library of SARS-CoV-2-specific TCRs that had been generated with the MIRA antigen-specificity platform. Breadth was defined as the fraction of unique TCRs that were SARS-CoV-2-associated. Depth was defined as the fraction of total T cells that were SARS-CoV-2-associated. Using the MIRA data, each spike-specific TCR was assigned both to the spike region to which the TCR was reactive and to a CD4 or CD8 class. Log10-transformed breadth and depth values were compared by one-way ANOVA with Sidak's multiple comparisons tests. TCRdb's version of the immuneACCESS table is confined to in-frame rearrangements and falls short of the full clone set. An unresolved V gene accounts for under half of the shortfall where checked; the remainder is of unknown origin. Clonal size and the V and J genes are those of that table, whereas D and trimming came from the DNA. This sample has some 150,000 clones in its table, and approximately 90% of those were observed once. The ten biggest clones cover over 1.5% of the sample.

The data stem from a study of T cell responses to AZD1222 COVID-19 vaccine (dated by TCRdb to 2020 to 2023). As for the study more broadly: Because spike-specific TCR depth and breadth did not differ between the two schedules, AZD1222 recipients who got a second dose at roughly 4 weeks were pooled with those who got a second dose at roughly 12 weeks. A total of around 240 trial participants underwent TCR sequencing, of whom some 210 received two doses of AZD1222 and about 25 received two doses of the MenACWY control vaccine. Enrollment into the trials was organized by age into subgroups of 18-55, 56-69 and 70-plus years, and those subgroups contained approximately 160, 26 and 62 TCR-sequenced participants, respectively.

The research as a whole found: Vaccine-associated CD4 TCRs spanned the whole spike protein, with dominant responses in regions 160-218 and 743-854. Conclusions about previously exposed vaccinees were limited because only six AZD1222 recipients were SARS-CoV-2 seropositive at baseline. The 56-69-year group was small, and its depth increase did not reach significance, likely because of low power. Because no samples from the day 14 peak response were available, repertoires could be characterized only after the peak T cell response. Reportedly, almost half of the unique spike-specific TCRs recognized epitopes lying outside the regions that are mutated in the B.1.351 and B.1.1.7 variants. A significant rise in spike-specific TCR breadth and depth was observed after two AZD1222 doses relative to day 0 and relative to MenACWY recipients. Most participants were white British and females outnumbered males, and the authors suggested that clonal diversity may have been underestimated.

The chain is made from TRBV6-1 and TRBJ2-7, and TRBD2 may be the D gene, going by 5 matching bases. The sequences come from peripheral blood, collected on day 0 of AZD1222 vaccination. The clonotype was recovered from an adult in good health. This receptor carries the CDR3 CASSDRQEAYEQYF. Here is the DNA: TGTGCCAGCAGTGATCGGCAGGAGGCCTACGAGCAGTACTTC.